The entry that follows covers one T cell receptor beta chain sequence. The sample originates from a study of blood T cell repertoires in COVID-19. The wider study: Samples taken during acute and convalescent COVID-19 were collected in the United States, Italy and Spain. Sources were T cells, B-cell-depleted T cells, or PBMCs; the material itself was cDNA or gDNA.

Original analysis: The authors estimated nucleated cell counts from reference gene primer amplification. Generated by immunoSEQ multiplex PCR, the TCRdb table keeps only in-frame clones and is missing some. Clonal size and the V and J genes are those of that table, whereas D and trimming came from the DNA. The sample shows some 120,000 clones, around four fifths of them seen only once. The CDR3 extends over 14 amino acids. CDR1 is LNHDA, CDR2 SQIVND, per germline (reference sequence). Trimming took 7 bases from V and 6 from J; bases not matched to a gene: 9. The TCR comes from a man older than 75 with acute or convalescent COVID-19. The V gene is TRBV19, the J gene TRBJ2-4, with TRBD1 matching over 7 bases. Sequencing input: peripheral blood. The CDR3 region has the DNA TGTGCCAGTACCCCGGGACAGAGGGGAAACATTCAGTACTTC. Translating gives CASTPGQRGNIQYF. Full variable domain (outside the CDR3, taken from reference TRBV19 and TRBJ2-4): DGGITQSPKYLFRKEGQNVTLSCEQNLNHDAMYWYRQDPGQGLRLIYYSQIVNDFQKGDIAEGYSVSREKKESFPLTVTSAQKNPTAFYLCASTPGQRGNIQYFGAGTRLSVL.